This is a list of T cell receptor beta chains from one sample in a study of beta chain features in type 1 diabetes. TCRdb keeps only in-frame clones here, not all; method: immunoSEQ multiplex PCR. This table has 250,000 or so clones, about 20% appearing once. Sequencing used naive CD4+ T cells from blood. These receptors all stem from a woman between 35 and 50 years old with type 1 diabetes. CDR3s include the opening cysteine and the closing phenylalanine or tryptophan. The D gene is left open where the match is weak. Clone size is given for some rows only: seen once, a few or many times, or a class if the clone is expanded.

J	size	D	V	DNA	CDR3
TRBJ1-1	few	TRBD1	TRBV30	TGTGCCTGGAGTGATGGGACAGCGAACACTGAAGCTTTCTTT	CAWSDGTANTEAFF
TRBJ2-7	few	TRBD2	TRBV7-9	TGTGCCAGCAGTACTAGCGCAAGCTCCTACGAGCAGTACTTC	CASSTSASSYEQYF
TRBJ1-1	few	TRBD1	TRBV7-2	TGTGCCAGCAGCTTCCCCCGCTCCGGGACAGGGGACACTGAAGCTTTCTTT	CASSFPRSGTGDTEAFF
TRBJ2-3	few	TRBD1	TRBV5-1	TGCGCCAGCAGCCGGGACAGGGGGCTAGATACGCAGTATTTT	CASSRDRGLDTQYF
TRBJ2-2	-	-	TRBV4-3	TGCGCCAGCAGCCAAGTCGGGACACTGAACACCGGGGAGCTGTTTTTT	CASSQVGTLNTGELFF
TRBJ2-7	few	-	TRBV7-2	TGTGCCAGCAGCATCACCTACGAGCAGTACTTC	CASSITYEQYF
TRBJ1-1	few	TRBD1	TRBV29-1	TGCAGCGCCCCGACAGGGGACACTGAAGCTTTCTTT	CSAPTGDTEAFF
TRBJ2-1	-	TRBD2	TRBV29-1	TGCAGCGTGGGTAGCGGGAGGCCCCTCAATGAGCAGTTCTTC	CSVGSGRPLNEQFF
TRBJ2-4	-	-	TRBV10-3	TGTGCCATCAGAGTAGAAAACATTCAGTACTTC	CAIRVENIQYF
TRBJ2-7	few	-	TRBV28	TGTGCCAGCAGTTTAGACCAGGGTGGAGACGAGCAGTACTTC	CASSLDQGGDEQYF
TRBJ1-5	-	TRBD1	TRBV19	TGTGCCAGTTCTGATTCCGGGACAGTGTTGGGGCCCCAGCATTTT	CASSDSGTVLGPQHF
TRBJ2-4	-	-	TRBV7-2	TGTGCCAGCAGCTTAGCTGGCGGATTAGCCAAAAACATTCAGTACTTC	CASSLAGGLAKNIQYF
TRBJ1-6	-	-	TRBV14	TGTGCCAGCAGCCAATTGAGGTCACCCCTCCACTTT	CASSQLRSPLHF
TRBJ2-5	few	-	TRBV7-2	TGTGCCAGCAGCTTTAGAGAAGAGACCCAGTACTTC	CASSFREETQYF
TRBJ1-1	-	-	TRBV7-2	TGTGCCAGCAGCTTCTCGGACAGGAACACTGAAGCTTTCTTT	CASSFSDRNTEAFF
TRBJ1-1	few	-	TRBV2	TGTGCCAGCAGTCGACAGACAAACACTGAAGCTTTCTTT	CASSRQTNTEAFF
TRBJ2-7	-	-	TRBV13	TGTGCCAGCAGGTGGACAGCCTCTTCCTACGAGCAGTACTTC	CASRWTASSYEQYF
TRBJ2-2	few	-	TRBV7-8	TGTGCCCTTGGCACGCGGGGAGACACCGGGGAGCTGTTTTTT	CALGTRGDTGELFF
TRBJ2-3	few	-	TRBV5-4	TGTGCCAGCAGCTCGCTAGCGTCTAGCACAGATACGCAGTATTTT	CASSSLASSTDTQYF
TRBJ2-1	-	TRBD2	TRBV2	TGTGCCATCCGCCTGACTAGCGGGATAAATGAGCAGTTCTTC	CAIRLTSGINEQFF
TRBJ1-1	-	-	TRBV9	TGTGCCAGCGGTGGGGCAGCGAACACTGAAGCTTTCTTT	CASGGAANTEAFF
TRBJ1-2	few	TRBD1	TRBV5-4	TGTGCCAGCTCAATACAGGGGGCAAGGGACTATGGCTACACCTTC	CASSIQGARDYGYTF